These 24 T cell receptor beta chains originate from one sample sequenced in a study of long-term antiretroviral therapy in people with HIV. A v3.0 immunoSEQ assay was performed at survey level. This table comes from immunoSEQ multiplex PCR, and its TCRdb copy is limited to in-frame clones, with some not included. The repertoire has around 40,000 clones, 80% to 90% of them found once; the top ten carry 3% to 5%. The sequencing used unsorted PBMCs, collected just before starting antiretroviral therapy. The receptors originated from a woman aged 18-29 years with HIV.

V gene TRBV5-1 combines with J gene TRBJ2-5; 7 bases are a match to TRBD1. This CDR3 is 15 amino acids long. Germline V gives CDR1 SGHRS, CDR2 YFSETQ. V was clipped by 0 bases and J by 4 bases; unmatched bases: 6. The CDR3 is CASSLGTGPRETQYF. In DNA form, the CDR3 reads TGCGCCAGCAGCTTGGGGACAGGTCCGCGAGAGACCCAGTACTTC.

V gene TRBV4-3 combines with J gene TRBJ1-4; perhaps TRBD1 as D (6 bases). Deletions cut 1 base from V and 5 bases from J, with 11 bases between. This CDR3 comprises 15 residues. Per germline, CDR1 LGHNA and CDR2 YSLEER. The CDR3 DNA sequence: TGCGCCAGCAGCCAAGGGTCGACAGGAAATGAAAAACTGTTTTTT. This gives the protein CASSQGSTGNEKLFF.

The V and J genes are TRBV5-1 and TRBJ2-7; 9 positions match TRBD2. CDR3 length: 18 residues. The V gene end was trimmed by 5 bases and the J gene end by 4 bases; junction bases not matched to a gene: 19. CDR1 SGHRS and CDR2 YFSETQ come from the germline V gene. The CDR3 sequence: CASSFDIAGEGSPYEQYF. CDR3 sequence (DNA): TGCGCCAGCAGTTTTGATATAGCGGGAGAGGGAAGCCCTTACGAGCAGTACTTC.

This clone showed up just once. V and J are TRBV4-3 and TRBJ1-1, with D unclear. CDR3 size: 15 residues. Germline V lookup: CDR1 LGHNA, CDR2 YSLEER. V lost 1 base and J 0 bases, leaving 9 bases between the germline ends. DNA for the CDR3: TGCGCCAGCAGCCAAGGAAGCAGATTGAACACTGAAGCTTTCTTT. It encodes CASSQGSRLNTEAFF.

The V call is TRBV7-9, the J call TRBJ1-1; a weak D match, TRBD1 (6 bases). The CDR3 sequence is 16 residues long. Germline CDR1 is SEHNR and CDR2 is FQNEAQ (reference sequence). With 1 base removed from V and 6 bases from J, the gap between germline ends came to 18 bases. The CDR3 sequence is CASSLGPTGRWPEAFF. CDR3 nucleotides: TGTGCCAGCAGCTTAGGGCCAACAGGGAGGTGGCCTGAAGCTTTCTTT.

This chain links TRBV4-1 with TRBJ1-4, with a possible D match to TRBD1 (5 bases). With 0 bases removed from V and 16 bases from J, the gap between germline ends came to 12 bases. Germline V gene data show CDR1 as MGHRA and CDR2 as YSYEKL. The CDR3 runs to 12 residues. The CDR3 protein is CASSQEGDRPFF. The DNA of the CDR3 is TGCGCCAGCAGCCAAGAAGGGGACCGCCCGTTTTTT.

The CDR3 spells CASSLEVVRDYTF. CDR3 bases: TGTGCCAGCAGCTTAGAAGTCGTCCGGGACTACACCTTC. The rearrangement links TRBV7-9 to TRBJ1-2; D is unclear. Germline values: CDR1 SEHNR, CDR2 FQNEAQ (reference sequence). This CDR3 is 13 amino acids long. V was cut by 1 base and J by 10 bases, with 13 bases left in between. The entire variable domain, with the rest obtained from reference TRBV7-9 and TRBJ1-2, is as follows: DTGVSQNPRHKITKRGQNVTFRCDPISEHNRLYWYRQTLGQGPEFLTYFQNEAQLEKSRLLSDRFSAERPKGSFSTLEIQRTEQGDSAMYLCASSLEVVRDYTFGSGTRLTVV.

The V gene is TRBV11-2, the J gene TRBJ2-1; TRBD1 or TRBD2 may be the D gene (5 bases each). Germline-derived CDR1 and CDR2 are SGHAT and FQNNGV. The CDR3 contains 14 residues. V gave up 4 bases and J gave up 0 bases, with 7 bases separating them. The CDR3, as DNA: TGTGCCAGCAGCTCAGGGAGCTCCTACAATGAGCAGTTCTTC. It translates to CASSSGSSYNEQFF.

The chain combines TRBV5-1 with TRBJ2-1; 8 bases align to TRBD2. V shed 4 bases, J shed 9 bases, and the junction held 6 bases outside the gene matches. This CDR3 spans 13 amino acids. Germline V gene data show CDR1 as SGHRS and CDR2 as YFSETQ. CDR3 amino acids: CASSKRELSEQFF. CDR3 nucleotide sequence: TGCGCCAGCAGCAAGCGGGAGCTTAGTGAGCAGTTCTTC.

The chain recombines TRBV7-2 with TRBJ2-7; perhaps TRBD2 as D (6 bases). Trimming left V 0 bases short and J 3 bases short, with 15 bases between. The CDR3 spans 16 residues. The germline V gene encodes CDR1 SGHTA and CDR2 FQGNSA. The CDR3 sequence: CASSLAARQRVYEQYF. CDR3 DNA sequence: TGTGCCAGCAGCTTAGCTGCCCGCCAGCGGGTCTACGAGCAGTACTTC.

The gene calls are TRBV5-1 and TRBJ1-2; TRBD1 might be the D (5 bases). V lost 0 bases and J 2 bases, leaving 11 bases between the germline ends. Germline V gene sequence: CDR1 SGHRS, CDR2 YFSETQ. The CDR3 has 15 residues. DNA of the CDR3: TGCGCCAGCAGCTTGGCAGGGTCGGAAAACTATGGCTACACCTTC. Translating it yields CASSLAGSENYGYTF.

V usage is TRBV6-5 and J usage is TRBJ2-7, with D hard to call. The germline V and J ends were trimmed by 0 bases and 5 bases, with 8 bases remaining between them. Looked up from germline, CDR1 is MNHEY and CDR2 is SVGAGI. This CDR3 region has 13 residues. The CDR3 spells CASSYSSRNEQYF. The CDR3 DNA is TGTGCCAGCAGTTACTCGAGTAGGAACGAGCAGTACTTC.

The chain joins TRBV28 to TRBJ1-1; D remains unclear. CDR3 length: 11 amino acids. Per the germline V gene, CDR1 is MDHEN and CDR2 is SYDVKM. Trimming stripped 6 bases from V and 7 bases from J, with 9 bases between. For the CDR3, the DNA is TGTGCCAGCAGCACCTTCAGTGAAGCTTTCTTT. Amino acids: CASSTFSEAFF.

About this clone: At one of its ends the junction is not consistent with the germline gene, which may arise from a read error. This chain joins TRBV20-1 and TRBJ1-2; D ambiguous. The CDR3 loop spans 8 amino acids. CDR1 DFQATT and CDR2 SNEGSKA come from the germline V gene (reference sequence). The CDR3 DNA follows: TGCAGTGCTAGCCTCAGAAACTTC. Its protein product is CSASLRNF.

This chain uses TRBV11-3 with TRBJ1-3; D is uncertain. Germline values: CDR1 SGHNT, CDR2 YENEEA. There are 13 residues in the CDR3. V was pared by 1 base and J by 2 bases, with 3 bases between. The CDR3 here is CASSLGPGNTIYF. In DNA form, the CDR3 reads TGTGCCAGCAGCTTAGGGCCTGGAAACACCATATATTTT.

This chain uses TRBV1 with TRBJ2-7; the D call TRBD2 from the table was never checked on the DNA. TRBV1 is termed a pseudogene. The CDR3 runs to 17 residues. Here the CDR3 DNA reads TGCACCAGCAGCCAAGAAACTAGCGGGATTTTGAGGTACGAGCAGTACTTC. Encoded protein: CTSSQETSGILRYEQYF.

The V gene is TRBV28, the J gene TRBJ2-7, with 7 bases identical to TRBD2. CDR3 length equals 17 residues. Germline V gene sequence: CDR1 MDHEN, CDR2 SYDVKM. V trimming: 1 base; J trimming: 0 bases; junction bases outside the gene matches: 9. CDR3 in amino acids: CASSLFSRGSYSYEQYF. CDR3 sequence (DNA): TGTGCCAGCAGTTTATTTTCTCGCGGGAGTTACTCCTACGAGCAGTACTTC.

The rearrangement links TRBV15 to TRBJ2-1, with D tentatively TRBD2 (5 bases). The CDR3 covers 14 residues. V lost 0 bases to trimming and J lost 8 bases, with 11 bases between them. Germline V CDR1 and CDR2: LNHNV, YYDKDF (reference sequence). In nucleotides, the CDR3 is TGTGCCACCAGCAGAGATCAGGCTAGCTATGAGCAGTTCTTC. It is translated as CATSRDQASYEQFF.

This chain links TRBV6-5 with TRBJ2-7; perhaps D is TRBD1 or TRBD2 (5 bases each). Germline assignment: CDR1 MNHEY and CDR2 SVGAGI. Trimming cost V 5 bases and J 3 bases, with 14 bases left between them. This CDR3 comprises 14 residues. The CDR3 sequence is CASSPSEGNYEQYF. The CDR3 region has the DNA TGTGCCAGCAGTCCCTCCGAGGGGAACTACGAGCAGTACTTC.

The chain carries TRBV15 and TRBJ2-7; D is ambiguous. CDR1 is LNHNV, CDR2 YYDKDF, per germline (reference sequence). V lost 1 base to trimming and J lost 3 bases, with 7 bases between them. CDR3 length equals 13 residues. CDR3 protein: CATSRGQNYEQYF. CDR3 sequence (DNA): TGTGCCACCAGCAGAGGTCAGAACTACGAGCAGTACTTC.

The rearrangement joins TRBV27 to TRBJ1-5, with D hard to call. The CDR3 consists of 15 residues. V gave up 6 bases and J gave up 0 bases, with 12 bases separating them. CDR1 and CDR2 from the germline V gene are MNHEY and SMNVEV (reference sequence). Here the CDR3 DNA reads TGTGCCAGCAGCCCACACTGGGGTAGCAATCAGCCCCAGCATTTT. Its protein product is CASSPHWGSNQPQHF.

The chain links TRBV5-1 to TRBJ1-4; 7 bases align to TRBD1. Germline CDR1 and CDR2: SGHRS and YFSETQ. The CDR3 extends over 16 amino acids. Trimming removed 4 bases from V and 0 bases from J; junction bases left unmatched: 6. DNA for the CDR3: TGCGCCAGCAGCGAACGGGGACAGCCAACTAATGAAAAACTGTTTTTT. Translation gives CASSERGQPTNEKLFF. The variable domain in full, with the rest retrieved from reference TRBV5-1 and TRBJ1-4, is KAGVTQTPRYLIKTRGQQVTLSCSPISGHRSVSWYQQTPGQGLQFLFEYFSETQRNKGNFPGRFSGRQFSNSRSEMNVSTLELGDSALYLCASSERGQPTNEKLFFGSGTQLSVL.

This chain connects TRBV9 to TRBJ2-1; D uncertain. V was clipped by 0 bases and J by 8 bases, with 3 bases between them. Looked up from germline, CDR1 is SGDLS and CDR2 is YYNGEE. The CDR3 is 11 residues long. The DNA of the CDR3 is TGTGCCAGCAGCGTAGAGTATGAGCAGTTCTTC. Translated, it gives CASSVEYEQFF.

CDR3 residues: CASSWGGDNTDTQYF. The CDR3 nucleotides are TGTGCCAGCAGCTGGGGGGGAGATAACACAGATACGCAGTATTTT. The chain is built from TRBV7-2 and TRBJ2-3, with 7 bases aligning to TRBD2. CDR1 and CDR2 (germline): SGHTA, FQGNSA. V lost 4 bases to trimming and J lost 2 bases; unmatched junction nucleotides: 6. The CDR3 contains 15 residues.